The entry below describes one TCR beta chain. Its cognate antigen is unknown. This record belongs to a study of cytomegalovirus exposure and HLA in healthy donors. Points from the study as a whole: A later analysis found that most CMV-associated TCR beta chains appeared HLA-restricted. Analyzed later, association rates of TCRs varied across HLA loci, with DRB1 most and HLA-C fewest. Later on, an analysis tied 15,000 or so TCR beta sequences to HLA alleles at 0.05 false discovery rate.

This CDR3 is built from 14 residues. From germline, CDR1 is SGHDT and CDR2 YYEEEE. V was cut by 4 bases and J by 4 bases, with 14 bases left in between. PCR primers comprised 60 Vbeta and 13 Jbeta primers. Original processing methods: As a later analysis found, there were 80 million or so unique TCR beta chains, of which roughly 11 million were shared. Method: immunoSEQ multiplex PCR; TCRdb's copy keeps in-frame clones and lacks some. From that table come the V and J calls and clone size; the DNA was used to work out D and trimming. The sample carries about 130,000 clones, around 80% recorded once. The TCR sequence derives from a female donor in good health and CMV-seronegative. Sequenced sample: PBMCs. The V call is TRBV5-6, the J call TRBJ1-1; the D is unclear. CDR3 loop: CASSRYLELTEAFF. The CDR3 DNA is TGTGCCAGCAGCCGTTATTTAGAACTCACTGAAGCTTTCTTT.